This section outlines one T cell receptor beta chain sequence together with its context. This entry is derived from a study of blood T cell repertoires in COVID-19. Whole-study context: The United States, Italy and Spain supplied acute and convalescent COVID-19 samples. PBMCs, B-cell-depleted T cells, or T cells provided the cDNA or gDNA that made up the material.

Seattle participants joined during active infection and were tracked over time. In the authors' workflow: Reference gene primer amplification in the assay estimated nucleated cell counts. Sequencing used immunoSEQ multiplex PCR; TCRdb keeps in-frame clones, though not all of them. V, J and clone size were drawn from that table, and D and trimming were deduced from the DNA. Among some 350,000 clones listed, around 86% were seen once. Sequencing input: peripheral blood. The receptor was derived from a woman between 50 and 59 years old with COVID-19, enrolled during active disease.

The CDR3: CASSLGQGFYNEQFF. In DNA form, the CDR3 reads TGTGCCAGCAGCCTCGGACAGGGGTTCTACAATGAGCAGTTCTTC. This chain uses TRBV7-3 with TRBJ2-1, with 9 bases lining up with TRBD1. V lost 5 bases to trimming and J lost 3 bases; unmatched junction nucleotides: 5. CDR1 is SGHTA, CDR2 FQGTGA, per germline. The CDR3 loop spans 15 amino acids.